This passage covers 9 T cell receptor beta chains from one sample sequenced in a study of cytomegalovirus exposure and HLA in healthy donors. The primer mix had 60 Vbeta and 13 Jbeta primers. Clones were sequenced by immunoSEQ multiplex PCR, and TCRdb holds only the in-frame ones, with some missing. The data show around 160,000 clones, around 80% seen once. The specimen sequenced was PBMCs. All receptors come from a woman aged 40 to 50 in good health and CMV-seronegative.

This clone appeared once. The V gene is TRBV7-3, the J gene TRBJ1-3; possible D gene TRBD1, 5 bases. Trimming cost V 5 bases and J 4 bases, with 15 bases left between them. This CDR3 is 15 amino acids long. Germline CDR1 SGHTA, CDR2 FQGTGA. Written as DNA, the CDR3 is TGTGCCAGCAGCCCTTTTTCAGGGCTCGGAAACACCATATATTTT. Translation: CASSPFSGLGNTIYF.

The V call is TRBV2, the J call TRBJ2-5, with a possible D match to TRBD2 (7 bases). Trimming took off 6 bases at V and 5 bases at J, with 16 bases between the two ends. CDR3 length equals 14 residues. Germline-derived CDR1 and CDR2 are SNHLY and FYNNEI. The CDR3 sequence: CASSPGGRGETQYF. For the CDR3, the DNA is TGTGCCAGCAGCCCCGGGGGGAGGGGGGAGACCCAGTACTTC.

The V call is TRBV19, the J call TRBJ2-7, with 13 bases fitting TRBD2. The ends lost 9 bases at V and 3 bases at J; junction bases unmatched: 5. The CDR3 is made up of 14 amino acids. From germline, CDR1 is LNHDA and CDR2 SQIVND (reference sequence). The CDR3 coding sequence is TGTGCCAGCACTGGGACTAGCGGGAACTACGAGCAGTACTTC. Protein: CASTGTSGNYEQYF. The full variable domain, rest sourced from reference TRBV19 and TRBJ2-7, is DGGITQSPKYLFRKEGQNVTLSCEQNLNHDAMYWYRQDPGQGLRLIYYSQIVNDFQKGDIAEGYSVSREKKESFPLTVTSAQKNPTAFYLCASTGTSGNYEQYFGPGTRLTVT.

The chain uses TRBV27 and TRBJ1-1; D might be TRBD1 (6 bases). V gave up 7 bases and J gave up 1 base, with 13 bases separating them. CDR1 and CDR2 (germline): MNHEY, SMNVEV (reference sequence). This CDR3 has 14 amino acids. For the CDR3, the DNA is TGTGCCAGCAACTTTCTGGACAGGAACACTGAAGCTTTCTTT. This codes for CASNFLDRNTEAFF.

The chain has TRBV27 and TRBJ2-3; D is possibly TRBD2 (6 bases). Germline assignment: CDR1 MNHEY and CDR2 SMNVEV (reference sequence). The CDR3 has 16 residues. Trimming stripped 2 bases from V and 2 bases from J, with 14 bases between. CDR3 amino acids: CASSLRSRGITDTQYF. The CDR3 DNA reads TGTGCCAGCAGTTTACGTTCGCGGGGCATCACAGATACGCAGTATTTT.

The CDR3 spells CASSFFGGQGYEQYF. As DNA, the CDR3 is TGTGCCAGCAGTTTTTTTGGGGGACAGGGCTACGAGCAGTACTTC. The chain uses TRBV27 and TRBJ2-7; 9 bases fit TRBD1. The germline gives CDR1 MNHEY, CDR2 SMNVEV (reference sequence). CDR3 length: 15 residues. V was pared by 3 bases and J by 3 bases, with 6 bases of the junction left unmatched.

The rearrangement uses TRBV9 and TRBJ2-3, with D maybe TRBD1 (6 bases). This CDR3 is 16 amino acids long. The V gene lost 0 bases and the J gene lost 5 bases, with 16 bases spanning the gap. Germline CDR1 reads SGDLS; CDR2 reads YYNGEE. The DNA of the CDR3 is TGTGCCAGCAGCGTAGGGACAGCCTCCTTGGGAGATACGCAGTATTTT. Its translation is CASSVGTASLGDTQYF.

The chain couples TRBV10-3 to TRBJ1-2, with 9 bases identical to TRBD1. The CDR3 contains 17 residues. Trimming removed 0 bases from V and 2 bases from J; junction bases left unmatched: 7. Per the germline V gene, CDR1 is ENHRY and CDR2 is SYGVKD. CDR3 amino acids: CAISESGTGPRNYGYTF. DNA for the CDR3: TGTGCCATCAGTGAGTCGGGGACAGGGCCCCGAAACTATGGCTACACCTTC.

CDR3 DNA: TGCGCCAGCAGCTCTAGCGGGAGGGGTCAAGAGACCCAGTACTTC. Protein sequence: CASSSSGRGQETQYF. The V gene is TRBV5-1, the J gene TRBJ2-5; TRBD2 agrees at 12 bases. There are 15 residues in the CDR3. Germline values: CDR1 SGHRS, CDR2 YFSETQ. The V gene end was trimmed by 3 bases and the J gene end by 2 bases; junction bases not matched to a gene: 2.